A selection of T cell receptor beta chains follows, all from one sample in a study of OX40 agonist ivuxolimab in advanced cancers. This table comes from immunoSEQ multiplex PCR, and its TCRdb copy is limited to in-frame clones, with some not included. The sample lists roughly 100,000 clones; roughly 95% were seen once. The sequencing here drew on CD4+ or CD8+ T cells sorted from blood, taken in a trial of the OX40 agonist ivuxolimab. These receptors were taken from an adult with an advanced solid tumor such as melanoma, head and neck, liver or kidney cancer. Both conserved end residues are part of each CDR3. A D gene is named only where the DNA matches it firmly.

V,D,J,length,CDR3,DNA
TRBV11-2,.,TRBJ2-5,15,CASSLVAGPQETQYF,TGTGCCAGCAGCTTAGTTGCGGGTCCCCAAGAGACCCAGTACTTC
TRBV5-1,.,TRBJ2-3,13,CASSTTMSDTQYF,TGCGCCAGCAGCACCACTATGTCAGATACGCAGTATTTT
TRBV4-3,.,TRBJ2-7,15,CASSQDPRQHYEQYF,TGCGCCAGCAGCCAAGATCCCCGACAGCACTACGAGCAGTACTTC
TRBV5-4,.,TRBJ2-7,15,CASSGRLVRSYEQYF,TGTGCCAGCAGCGGGAGACTAGTTCGCTCCTACGAGCAGTACTTC
TRBV4-2,.,TRBJ2-7,13,CASSQSEVTEQYF,TGTGCCAGCAGCCAATCGGAGGTTACCGAGCAGTACTTC
TRBV28,TRBD2,TRBJ2-1,17,CASSAGLVRDYVDEQFF,TGTGCCAGCAGCGCCGGCTTAGTTCGGGACTACGTCGATGAGCAGTTCTTC
TRBV28,TRBD2,TRBJ2-2,19,CASSLLGLAGGGDTGELFF,TGTGCCAGCAGTTTGTTGGGACTAGCGGGAGGTGGCGACACCGGGGAGCTGTTTTTT
TRBV5-1,.,TRBJ2-7,13,CASSFEGNYEQYF,TGCGCCAGCAGCTTCGAAGGAAACTACGAGCAGTACTTC
TRBV27,.,TRBJ2-7,13,CASRLRRGYEQYF,TGTGCCAGCAGGCTAAGGAGGGGATACGAGCAGTACTTC
TRBV7-3,.,TRBJ2-5,13,CASSRVSQETQYF,TGTGCCAGCAGCCGAGTGTCCCAAGAGACCCAGTACTTC
TRBV27,.,TRBJ2-3,16,CASSLVTGTRTDTQYF,TGTGCCAGCAGTCTAGTAACAGGGACCCGCACAGATACGCAGTATTTT
TRBV29-1,TRBD1,TRBJ2-7,12,CSALDTTGARFF,TGCAGCGCCCTAGACACGACAGGGGCTAGGTTTTTC
TRBV15,.,TRBJ1-1,13,CATREGMNTEAFF,TGTGCCACCAGAGAGGGAATGAACACTGAAGCTTTCTTT